This T cell receptor (beta chain) is from a study of OX40 agonist ivuxolimab in advanced cancers. In the study overall: Partial response was recorded in three patients: one hepatocellular carcinoma and two cutaneous melanoma cases.

There are 19 residues in the CDR3. V dropped 2 bases and J dropped 1; count of bases not matched to a gene: 10. Germline V gene data show CDR1 as MDHEN and CDR2 as SYDVKM. Sequencing used immunoSEQ multiplex PCR; TCRdb keeps in-frame clones, though not all of them. The table lists roughly 60,000 clones, 86% of them singletons. Study outcomes and limitations: At 0.1 to 3.0 mg/kg, CD4+ and CD8+ blood T cells expanded clonally by week 6. More expanded clones were found, on average, in CD8+ than in CD4+ T cells.

On this clone itself: Its matching antigen is unknown.

Sequenced material: CD4+ or CD8+ T cells sorted from blood, taken in a trial of the OX40 agonist ivuxolimab. The TCR comes from an adult with an advanced solid tumor such as melanoma, head and neck, liver or kidney cancer. The chain combines TRBV28 with TRBJ1-6, with 8 bases identical to TRBD1. CDR3 sequence (DNA): TGTGCCAGCAGTTTACCCCGGACAGGGCTACCTTCCTATAATTCACCCCTCCACTTT. Translated, it gives CASSLPRTGLPSYNSPLHF. Full variable domain (remainder filled in from reference TRBV28 and TRBJ1-6): DVKVTQSSRYLVKRTGEKVFLECVQDMDHENMFWYRQDPGLGLRLIYFSYDVKMKEKGDIPEGYSVSREKKERFSLILESASTNQTSMYLCASSLPRTGLPSYNSPLHFGNGTRLTVT.